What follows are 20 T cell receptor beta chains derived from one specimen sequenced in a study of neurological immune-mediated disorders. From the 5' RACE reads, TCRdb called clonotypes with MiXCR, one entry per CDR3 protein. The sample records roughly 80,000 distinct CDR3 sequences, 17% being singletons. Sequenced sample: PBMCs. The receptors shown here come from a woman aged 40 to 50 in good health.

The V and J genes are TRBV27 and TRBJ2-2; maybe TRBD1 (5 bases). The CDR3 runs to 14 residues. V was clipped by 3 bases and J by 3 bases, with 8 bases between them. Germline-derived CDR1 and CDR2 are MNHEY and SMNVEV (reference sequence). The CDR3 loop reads CASSLTVYTGELFF. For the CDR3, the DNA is TGTGCCAGCAGTTTGACAGTTTACACCGGGGAGCTGTTTTTT.

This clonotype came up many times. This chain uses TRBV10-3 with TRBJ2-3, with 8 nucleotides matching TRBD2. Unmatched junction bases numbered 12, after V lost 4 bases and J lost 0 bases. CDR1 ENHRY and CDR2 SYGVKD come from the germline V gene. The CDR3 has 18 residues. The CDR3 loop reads CAISGRLRVAGSTDTQYF. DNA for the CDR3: TGTGCCATCAGTGGACGATTGAGAGTAGCGGGGAGCACAGATACGCAGTATTTT.

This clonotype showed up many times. In DNA, the CDR3 is TGCAGCGTCCTGTGCGGGACAGCCCAACCCCTCGCGAACACCGGGGAGCTGTTTTTT. The encoded protein is CSVLCGTAQPLANTGELFF. This sequence joins TRBV29-1 and TRBJ2-2; D is perhaps TRBD1 (7 bases). CDR1 and CDR2 from the germline V gene are SQVTM and ANQGSEA. CDR3 length: 19 amino acids. Trimming cost V 6 bases and J 0 bases, with 26 bases left between them.

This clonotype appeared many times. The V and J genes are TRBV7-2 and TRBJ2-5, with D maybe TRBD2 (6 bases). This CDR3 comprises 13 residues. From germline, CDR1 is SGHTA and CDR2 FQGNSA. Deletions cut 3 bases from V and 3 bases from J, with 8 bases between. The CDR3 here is CASSLGEEETQYF. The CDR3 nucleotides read TGTGCCAGCAGCTTGGGGGAGGAAGAGACCCAGTACTTC.

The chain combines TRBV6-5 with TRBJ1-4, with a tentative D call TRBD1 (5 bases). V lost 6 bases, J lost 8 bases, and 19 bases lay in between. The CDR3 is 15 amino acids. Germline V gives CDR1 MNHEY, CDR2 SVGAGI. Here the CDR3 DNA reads TGTGCCAGCAGAACCGCCGGGACTGGGGGAGAAAAACTGTTTTTT. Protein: CASRTAGTGGEKLFF.

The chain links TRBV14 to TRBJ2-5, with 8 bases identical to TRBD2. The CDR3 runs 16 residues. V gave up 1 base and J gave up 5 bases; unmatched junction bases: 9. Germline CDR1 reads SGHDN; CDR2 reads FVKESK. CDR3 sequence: CASSQVRGLGGETQYF. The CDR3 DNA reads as TGTGCCAGCAGCCAAGTACGGGGACTAGGTGGCGAGACCCAGTACTTC.

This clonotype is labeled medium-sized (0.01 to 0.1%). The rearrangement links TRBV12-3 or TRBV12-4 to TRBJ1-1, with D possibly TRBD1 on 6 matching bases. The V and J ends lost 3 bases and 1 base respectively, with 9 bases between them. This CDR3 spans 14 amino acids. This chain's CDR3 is CASSLSGENTEAFF. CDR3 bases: TGTGCCAGCAGTTTGTCAGGGGAGAACACTGAAGCTTTCTTT.

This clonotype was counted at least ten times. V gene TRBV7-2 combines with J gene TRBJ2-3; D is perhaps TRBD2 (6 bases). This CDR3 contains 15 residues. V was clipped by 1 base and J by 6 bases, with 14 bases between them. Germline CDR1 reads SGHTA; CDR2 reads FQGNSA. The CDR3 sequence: CASSLVGLFYDTQYF. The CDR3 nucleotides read TGTGCCAGCAGCTTAGTGGGACTCTTCTACGATACGCAGTATTTT.

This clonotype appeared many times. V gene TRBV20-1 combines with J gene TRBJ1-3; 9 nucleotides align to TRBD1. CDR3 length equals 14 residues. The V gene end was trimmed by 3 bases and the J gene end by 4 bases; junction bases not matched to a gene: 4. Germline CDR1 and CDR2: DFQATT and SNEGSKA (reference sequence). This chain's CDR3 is CSARDRGGGNTIYF. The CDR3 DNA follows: TGCAGTGCTAGGGACAGGGGCGGGGGAAACACCATATATTTT.

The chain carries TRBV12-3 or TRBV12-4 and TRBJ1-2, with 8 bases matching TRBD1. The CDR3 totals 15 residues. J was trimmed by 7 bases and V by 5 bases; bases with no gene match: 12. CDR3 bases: TGTGCCAGCAGTCCCACGCAGGGGGCGCAGGGTGGCTACACCTTC. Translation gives CASSPTQGAQGGYTF.

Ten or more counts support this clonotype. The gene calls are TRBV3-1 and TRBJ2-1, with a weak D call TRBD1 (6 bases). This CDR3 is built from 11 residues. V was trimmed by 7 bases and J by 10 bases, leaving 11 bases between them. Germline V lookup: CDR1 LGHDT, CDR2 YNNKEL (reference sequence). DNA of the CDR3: TGTGCCAGCATCCCGACAGGCGAGCAGTTCTTC. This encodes CASIPTGEQFF.

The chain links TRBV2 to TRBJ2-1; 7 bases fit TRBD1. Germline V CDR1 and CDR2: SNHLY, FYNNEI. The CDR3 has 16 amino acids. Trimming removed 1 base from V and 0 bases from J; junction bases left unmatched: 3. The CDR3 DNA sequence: TGTGCCAGCAGTGAAGAGGCAGGGGGCTCCTACAATGAGCAGTTCTTC. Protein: CASSEEAGGSYNEQFF.

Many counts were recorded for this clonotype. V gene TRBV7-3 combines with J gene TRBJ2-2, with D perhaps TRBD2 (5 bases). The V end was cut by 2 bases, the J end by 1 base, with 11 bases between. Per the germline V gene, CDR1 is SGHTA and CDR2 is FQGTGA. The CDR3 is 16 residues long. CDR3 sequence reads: CASSLFPGLNTGELFF. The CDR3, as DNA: TGTGCCAGCAGCTTATTCCCGGGGTTGAACACCGGGGAGCTGTTTTTT. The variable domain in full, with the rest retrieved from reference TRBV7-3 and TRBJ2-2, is GAGVSQTPSNKVTEKGKYVELRCDPISGHTALYWYRQSLGQGPEFLIYFQGTGAADDSGLPNDRFFAVRPEGSVSTLKIQRTERGDSAVYLCASSLFPGLNTGELFFGEGSRLTVL.

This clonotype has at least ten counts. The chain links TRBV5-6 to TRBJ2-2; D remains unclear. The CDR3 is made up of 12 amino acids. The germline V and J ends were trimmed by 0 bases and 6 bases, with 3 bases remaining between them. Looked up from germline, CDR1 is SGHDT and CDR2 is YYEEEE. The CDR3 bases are TGTGCCAGCAGCTTGGACCCCGGGGAGCTGTTTTTT. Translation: CASSLDPGELFF.

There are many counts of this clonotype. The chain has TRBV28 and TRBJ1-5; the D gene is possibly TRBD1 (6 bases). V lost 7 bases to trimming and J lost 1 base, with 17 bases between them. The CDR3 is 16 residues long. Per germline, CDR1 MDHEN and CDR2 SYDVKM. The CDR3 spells CASKPKGTKSNQPQHF. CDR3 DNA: TGTGCCAGCAAACCTAAGGGGACAAAAAGCAATCAGCCCCAGCATTTT.

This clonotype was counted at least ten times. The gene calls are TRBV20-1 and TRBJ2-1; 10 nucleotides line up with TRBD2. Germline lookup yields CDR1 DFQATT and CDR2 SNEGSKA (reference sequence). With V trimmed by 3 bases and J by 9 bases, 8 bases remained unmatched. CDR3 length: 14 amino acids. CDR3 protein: CSASKSGGAIEQFF. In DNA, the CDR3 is TGCAGTGCTAGTAAAAGCGGGGGGGCGATTGAGCAGTTCTTC.

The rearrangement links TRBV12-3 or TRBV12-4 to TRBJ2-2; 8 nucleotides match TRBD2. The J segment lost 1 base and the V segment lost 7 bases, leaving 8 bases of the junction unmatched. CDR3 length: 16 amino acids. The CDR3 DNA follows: TGTGCCAGCACCGCCCGGAGCGGGGGGAACACCGGGGAGCTGTTTTTT. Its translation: CASTARSGGNTGELFF.

The CDR3 sequence is CASKPYGTASSGYTF. CDR3 DNA sequence: TGTGCCAGTAAGCCTTACGGGACAGCCTCATCGGGCTACACCTTC. The chain links TRBV19 to TRBJ1-2; 7 positions agree with TRBD1. The germline V gene encodes CDR1 LNHDA and CDR2 SQIVND (reference sequence). Trimming removed 7 bases from V and 8 bases from J; junction bases left unmatched: 16. This CDR3 region has 15 residues.

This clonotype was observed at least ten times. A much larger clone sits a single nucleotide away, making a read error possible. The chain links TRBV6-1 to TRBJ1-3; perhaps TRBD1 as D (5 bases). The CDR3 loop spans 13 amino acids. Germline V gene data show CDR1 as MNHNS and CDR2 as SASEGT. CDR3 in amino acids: CTSVGVGGNTIYF. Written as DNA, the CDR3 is TGTACCAGCGTAGGGGTTGGGGGAAACACCATATATTTT.

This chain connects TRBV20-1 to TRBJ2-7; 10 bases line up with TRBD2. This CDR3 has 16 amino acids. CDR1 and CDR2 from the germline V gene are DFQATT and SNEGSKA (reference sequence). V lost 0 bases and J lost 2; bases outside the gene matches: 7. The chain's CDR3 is CSARDSSGRNAYEQYF. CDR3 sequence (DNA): TGCAGTGCTAGAGATTCTAGCGGGAGAAACGCCTACGAGCAGTACTTC.